This T cell receptor (beta chain) emerged from a study of human versus mouse CDR3 diversity and MHC coevolution. Background on the study: The immunoSEQ assay reportedly detects one in 200,000 T cells.

Sequencing used immunoSEQ multiplex PCR; TCRdb keeps in-frame clones, though not all of them. The sample lists approximately 81,000 clones; 93% were seen once. The V and J ends lost 4 bases and 4 bases, in that order; junction bases with no gene match: 7. Germline values: CDR1 SGDLS, CDR2 YYNGEE. CDR3 length: 15 amino acids. Regarding the study as a whole: Among all groups, most of the three human donors showed least clonal inequality. iCHAO1 estimated the human TCR beta repertoire at some 1.6 million clonotypes.

In regard to this clone: Its antigen is unidentified.

Source material: naive CD4+ T cells from blood. This sample's subset: CD45RO-negative CD62L-positive naive CD4 T cells. This clonotype originated in a person aged 30-70 years in good health. The chain joins TRBV9 to TRBJ2-2; TRBD1 matches 7 bases. The CDR3 DNA reads as TGTGCCAGCAGCACCCGACAGGGTTTCACCGGGGAGCTGTTTTTT. Translating it yields CASSTRQGFTGELFF.